The 10 T cell receptor beta chains below come from one sample, sequenced in a study of blood T cell repertoires in COVID-19. TCRdb keeps only in-frame clones here, not all; method: immunoSEQ multiplex PCR. The sample lists under 20,000 clones, around nine tenths occurring once. Sequencing was carried out using peripheral blood. These receptors came from a human donor in a cohort sampled during active COVID-19.

The CDR3 DNA is TGTGCCAGCAGCTGGACAGGAGCCTACGAGCAGTACTTC. Translation gives CASSWTGAYEQYF. The chain uses TRBV7-9 and TRBJ2-7; 7 bases are shared with TRBD1. Germline CDR1 SEHNR, CDR2 FQNEAQ (reference sequence). The V gene end was trimmed by 4 bases and the J gene end by 2 bases; junction bases not matched to a gene: 2. This CDR3 has 13 residues. The entire variable domain, with the rest obtained from reference TRBV7-9 and TRBJ2-7, is as follows: DTGVSQNPRHKITKRGQNVTFRCDPISEHNRLYWYRQTLGQGPEFLTYFQNEAQLEKSRLLSDRFSAERPKGSFSTLEIQRTEQGDSAMYLCASSWTGAYEQYFGPGTRLTVT.

The chain is built from TRBV14 and TRBJ2-5; 7 bases are a match to TRBD1. V lost 2 bases to trimming and J lost 4 bases; unmatched junction nucleotides: 10. CDR3 length: 16 residues. Germline CDR1 SGHDN, CDR2 FVKESK. The CDR3 spells CASSQSWRQGGETQYF. The CDR3 region has the DNA TGTGCCAGCAGCCAATCGTGGCGACAGGGTGGAGAGACCCAGTACTTC.

This sequence joins TRBV7-9 and TRBJ2-1; possible D gene TRBD2, 7 bases. Per germline, CDR1 SEHNR and CDR2 FQNEAQ (reference sequence). Trimming shortened V by 1 base and J by 7 bases, and 17 bases separated the two germline ends. This CDR3 contains 16 residues. The DNA for the CDR3 is TGTGCCAGCAGCTTAGTGGGGGGGCCCACCCTTAATGAGCAGTTCTTC. Protein sequence: CASSLVGGPTLNEQFF.

In this sample, this clone turned up once. This chain links TRBV6-5 with TRBJ1-4; 8 bases line up with TRBD1. Germline CDR1 and CDR2: MNHEY and SVGAGI. This CDR3 is built from 14 residues. The J segment lost 4 bases and the V segment lost 6 bases, leaving 4 bases of the junction unmatched. The CDR3 protein is CASRKQGDNEKLFF. CDR3 nucleotide sequence: TGTGCCAGCAGAAAACAGGGGGATAATGAAAAACTGTTTTTT.

The V call is TRBV5-1, the J call TRBJ1-3; D perhaps matches TRBD1 (5 bases). Between the trimmed V and J ends, which lost 0 bases and 2 bases, there was a span of 9 bases. The CDR3 totals 15 residues. Germline CDR1 SGHRS, CDR2 YFSETQ. The CDR3 protein is CASSLAGNAGNTIYF. The CDR3 nucleotides read TGCGCCAGCAGCTTGGCAGGGAATGCTGGAAACACCATATATTTT.

The chain couples TRBV3-1 (or the pseudogene TRBV3-2) to TRBJ2-1; 9 bases agree with TRBD2. Germline V gives CDR1 LGHDT, CDR2 YNNKEL (reference sequence). V lost 1 base, J lost 4 bases, and 5 bases stayed unmatched. There are 16 residues in the CDR3. The DNA of the CDR3 is TGTGCCAGCAGCCAAGGGGCAGCGGGGGGTTACAATGAGCAGTTCTTC. Translation gives CASSQGAAGGYNEQFF.

In its sample, this clone was seen a few times. The chain is built from TRBV19 and TRBJ2-6; TRBD2 is a possible D gene (6 bases). Germline assignment: CDR1 LNHDA and CDR2 SQIVND (reference sequence). The CDR3 spans 15 residues. With 2 bases removed from V and 4 bases from J, the gap between germline ends came to 9 bases. CDR3 in amino acids: CASSITGVGANVLTF. In DNA, the CDR3 is TGTGCCAGTAGTATAACGGGGGTAGGGGCCAACGTCCTGACTTTC.

This clone has only one observation. The gene calls are TRBV19 and TRBJ1-1; 7 bases are a match to TRBD1. Germline lookup yields CDR1 LNHDA and CDR2 SQIVND (reference sequence). CDR3 size: 15 residues. V shed 7 bases and J 3 bases; nucleotides not matched to a gene: 11. The CDR3 region is CASTGTVSRYTEAFF. CDR3 DNA sequence: TGTGCCAGTACCGGGACAGTAAGTCGGTACACTGAAGCTTTCTTT.

The chain combines TRBV5-1 with TRBJ2-3; 10 bases are shared with TRBD1. This CDR3 comprises 16 residues. With V trimmed by 5 bases and J by 1 base, 7 bases remained unmatched. Per germline, CDR1 SGHRS and CDR2 YFSETQ. CDR3: CASRPTGGTGTDTQYF. CDR3 in DNA: TGCGCCAGCAGGCCGACAGGGGGCACGGGCACAGATACGCAGTATTTT.

The chain combines TRBV3-1 (or the pseudogene TRBV3-2) with TRBJ1-1; D may be TRBD1 (6 bases). Germline CDR1 reads LGHDT; CDR2 reads YNNKEL (reference sequence). Trimming removed 4 bases from V and 4 bases from J, with 16 bases in between. This CDR3 has 15 amino acids. CDR3 region: CASSLHGGGGTEAFF. The CDR3 nucleotides read TGTGCCAGCAGCCTACATGGGGGCGGCGGCACTGAAGCTTTCTTT.